The entry that follows covers one T cell receptor (beta chain) sequence. Its antigen is not known. The data stem from a study of shared clonotypes between healthy human individuals. Findings of the study overall: In contrast to clonotypes shared by all four donors, non-shared clonotypes had lower generation probabilities.

Clones were sequenced by immunoSEQ multiplex PCR, and TCRdb holds only the in-frame ones, with some missing. The sample has roughly 2,000,000 clones, 80% to 95% seen once. The CDR3 loop spans 14 amino acids. With V trimmed by 1 base and J by 8 bases, 5 bases remained unmatched. CDR1 and CDR2 (germline): SNHLY, FYNNEI. The naive CD8 fraction comprised CD45RO-negative cells positively selected for CCR7 and excluded terminally differentiated effector memory CD45RA+ cells. The gene calls are TRBV2 and TRBJ2-1, with 7 bases fitting TRBD1. The specimen was naive CD8+ T cells from PBMCs. The sequence was collected from a man aged 18 to 29 in good health. Some clones in this sample may be carry-over from other donors' samples. The CDR3 here is CASSEGKGGDEQFF. CDR3 sequence (DNA): TGTGCCAGCAGTGAAGGGAAAGGGGGCGATGAGCAGTTCTTC.